The 14 T cell receptor beta chains below all came from one sample that was sequenced in a study of OX40 agonist ivuxolimab in advanced cancers. This table comes from immunoSEQ multiplex PCR, and its TCRdb copy is limited to in-frame clones, with some not included. The data hold tens of thousands of clones, with roughly 90% observed a single time. The sample in question was CD4+ or CD8+ T cells sorted from blood, obtained in a trial of the OX40 agonist ivuxolimab. The receptors come from an adult with an advanced solid tumor such as melanoma, head and neck, liver or kidney cancer.

The V call is TRBV2, the J call TRBJ2-3; 10 nucleotides line up with TRBD2. Germline lookup yields CDR1 SNHLY and CDR2 FYNNEI. The trim removed 6 bases at V and 2 bases at J, leaving 5 bases unmatched. The CDR3 length is 15 residues. Here the CDR3 reads CASRWTSGSTDTQYF. CDR3 nucleotides: TGTGCCAGCAGGTGGACTAGCGGTTCCACAGATACGCAGTATTTT.

The rearrangement uses TRBV5-6 and TRBJ1-6, with a weak D call TRBD1 (6 bases). The CDR3 is made up of 16 amino acids. Per the germline V gene, CDR1 is SGHDT and CDR2 is YYEEEE. V was pared by 3 bases and J by 7 bases, with 17 bases between. Here the CDR3 DNA reads TGTGCCAGCAGCTCGCGACAGGCTGGGAGAAATTCACCCCTCCACTTT. This sequence encodes CASSSRQAGRNSPLHF. Together with reference TRBV5-6 and TRBJ1-6, the CDR3 gives the full variable domain: DAGVTQSPTHLIKTRGQQVTLRCSPKSGHDTVSWYQQALGQGPQFIFQYYEEEERQRGNFPDRFSGHQFPNYSSELNVNALLLGDSALYLCASSSRQAGRNSPLHFGNGTRLTVT.

As regards this clone: An end of the junction does not agree with germline; a read error may underlie this. This chain connects TRBV14 to TRBJ2-7; 14 bases match TRBD2. The CDR3 consists of 13 residues. Germline CDR1 is SGHDN and CDR2 is FVKESK. The CDR3 sequence is CASSLGTSGSPSF. The CDR3, as DNA: TGTGCCAGCAGCCTAGGGACTAGCGGGAGTCCCTCCTTC.

The J gene is TRBJ2-1, the V gene TRBV7-9, with 8 bases identical to TRBD2. CDR1 is SEHNR, CDR2 FQNEAQ, per germline (reference sequence). CDR3 length: 15 amino acids. Losses at the gene ends were 3 bases for V and 7 bases for J; bases not matched to a gene: 8. CDR3 sequence (DNA): TGTGCCAGCAGCTTGCCGGGACTAGTAGGAAATGAGCAGTTCTTC. It encodes CASSLPGLVGNEQFF.

The CDR3 DNA reads TGTGCCAGCAGTCTCGGGGGAGCGACCTACGAGCAGTACTTC. It translates to CASSLGGATYEQYF. The rearrangement uses TRBV28 and TRBJ2-7; D is perhaps TRBD2 (6 bases). The CDR3 spans 14 residues. Germline V gene data show CDR1 as MDHEN and CDR2 as SYDVKM. Trimming shortened V by 5 bases and J by 2 bases, and 13 bases separated the two germline ends. The variable domain in full, with the rest retrieved from reference TRBV28 and TRBJ2-7, is DVKVTQSSRYLVKRTGEKVFLECVQDMDHENMFWYRQDPGLGLRLIYFSYDVKMKEKGDIPEGYSVSREKKERFSLILESASTNQTSMYLCASSLGGATYEQYFGPGTRLTVT.

The V call is TRBV11-2, the J call TRBJ2-7, with D perhaps assigned TRBD1 or TRBD2 (6 bases each). Trimming removed 5 bases from V and 0 bases from J, with 17 bases in between. CDR3 length: 16 residues. Germline CDR1 is SGHAT and CDR2 is FQNNGV. CDR3 sequence (DNA): TGTGCCAGCAGCGTGACAACAGGGACTTACTCCTACGAGCAGTACTTC. Its translation: CASSVTTGTYSYEQYF.

The chain couples TRBV6-6 to TRBJ1-2, with D possibly being TRBD1 (6 bases). Looked up from germline, CDR1 is MNHNY and CDR2 is SVGAGI (reference sequence). The CDR3 is 14 residues long. Trimming removed 7 bases from V and 4 bases from J, with 16 bases in between. CDR3 sequence: CASTRGGISYGYTF. For the CDR3, the DNA is TGTGCCAGCACAAGGGGGGGGATTTCCTATGGCTACACCTTC.

The chain has TRBV5-4 and TRBJ2-7, with 7 bases fitting TRBD1. The germline CDR1 and CDR2 sequences are SGHNT and YYREEE (reference sequence). The CDR3 is 13 amino acids. Unmatched junction bases numbered 4, after V lost 2 bases and J lost 5 bases. The CDR3 DNA sequence: TGTGCCAGCAGCTTTGACAGGGTGAACGAGCAGTACTTC. Encoded protein: CASSFDRVNEQYF.

V gene TRBV4-1 combines with J gene TRBJ2-1; D may correspond to TRBD1 or TRBD2 (5 bases each). Germline values: CDR1 MGHRA, CDR2 YSYEKL. This CDR3 spans 13 amino acids. Trimming left V 3 bases short and J 5 bases short, with 8 bases between. The CDR3 sequence is CASSQGTDNEQFF. The CDR3 nucleotides read TGCGCCAGCAGCCAGGGGACGGACAATGAGCAGTTCTTC.

CDR3 loop: CASMAGPQYEQYF. The CDR3 DNA reads as TGTGCCAGTATGGCAGGGCCACAGTACGAGCAGTACTTC. The J gene is TRBJ2-7, the V gene TRBV19; TRBD1 might be the D (5 bases). Trimming shortened V by 7 bases and J by 4 bases, and 14 bases separated the two germline ends. Per germline, CDR1 LNHDA and CDR2 SQIVND (reference sequence). The CDR3 length is 13 residues.

The V gene is TRBV30, the J gene TRBJ1-4, with D possibly being TRBD1 (5 bases). The V end lost 1 base, the J end lost 4 bases, and 7 bases lay between the germline ends. This CDR3 is 13 amino acids long. Germline CDR1 GTSNPN, CDR2 SVGIG (reference sequence). The DNA for the CDR3 is TGTGCCTGGAGTGGGGACGGTAATGAAAAACTGTTTTTT. The encoded protein is CAWSGDGNEKLFF. Together with reference TRBV30 and TRBJ1-4, the CDR3 gives the full variable domain: SQTIHQWPATLVQPVGSPLSLECTVEGTSNPNLYWYRQAAGRGLQLLFYSVGIGQISSEVPQNLSASRPQDRQFILSSKKLLLSDSGFYLCAWSGDGNEKLFFGSGTQLSVL.

This clone showed up just once. V is TRBV6-5 and J is TRBJ2-7, with TRBD1 matching 7 bases. The CDR3 contains 15 residues. Germline CDR1 reads MNHEY; CDR2 reads SVGAGI. The J segment lost 2 bases and the V segment lost 4 bases, leaving 8 bases of the junction unmatched. CDR3 region: CASSSRTGPPYEQYF. The CDR3 DNA follows: TGTGCCAGCAGTTCAAGGACAGGTCCACCCTACGAGCAGTACTTC.

This chain uses TRBV7-9 with TRBJ2-2, with D possibly matching TRBD1 (6 bases). Trimming removed 4 bases at V and 6 bases at J, with 24 bases between. Per the germline V gene, CDR1 is SEHNR and CDR2 is FQNEAQ (reference sequence). This CDR3 contains 18 residues. In DNA form, the CDR3 reads TGTGCCAGCAGCTCCGCCCCCGAAAGGGGGTATGGCTCCGGGGAGCTGTTTTTT. Encoded protein: CASSSAPERGYGSGELFF.

The rearrangement links TRBV7-8 to TRBJ2-7; TRBD2 agrees at 8 bases. Germline V gene data show CDR1 as SGHVS and CDR2 as FQNEAQ. The CDR3 length is 16 residues. With V trimmed by 1 base and J by 1 base, 6 bases remained unmatched. Written as DNA, the CDR3 is TGTGCCAGCAGCTTAGGTTCGGGAGGGCGATCCTACGAGCAGTACTTC. Amino acids: CASSLGSGGRSYEQYF.